The TCR beta chain described here comes from a study of monozygotic twins with inflammatory bowel disease. Regarding the study as a whole: T cell subtypes were not distinguishable in this analysis. Variability in patient repertoires may have come partly from differing immunosuppressive treatments. Healthy twins shared more clonotypes with others than IBD patients, most markedly active ones. The co-twins with IBD showed lower TCRbeta diversity (inverse Simpson) than their healthy siblings.

As for this clonotype: Its antigen remains unidentified.

TCRdb re-called the 5' RACE reads and catalogs CDR3 proteins one per entry, DNA excluded. The repertoire table contains hundreds of thousands of distinct CDR3 sequences. This CDR3 has 14 amino acids. This TCR was recovered from a human donor with ulcerative colitis or Crohn's disease, or a healthy co-twin of an affected twin (not recorded which). The sequencing input was blood. J is TRBJ1-1 and V is TRBV12-3 or TRBV12-4. The CDR3 sequence: CASSFLQSNTEAFF.